This entry is about one TCR beta chain. The entry originates in a study of blood T cell repertoires in COVID-19. For the study at large: Some COVID-19 samples were acute and others convalescent; all came from the United States, Italy and Spain. The cDNA or gDNA used as material had been derived from T cells, B-cell-depleted T cells, or PBMCs.

Per the original methods: Amplification of reference gene primers provided the estimated nucleated cell counts. Assay used: immunoSEQ multiplex PCR; TCRdb lists only in-frame clones, some missing. V and J calls and clone size follow that table, whereas D and trimming were derived from the DNA. The table records roughly 200,000 clones, around 78% of them present only once. CDR1 and CDR2 from the germline V gene are SGDLS and YYNGEE. V shed 0 bases and J shed 7 bases, with 13 bases lying between them. This CDR3 is 15 amino acids long. The specimen was peripheral blood. This TCR derives from an elderly woman with active or convalescent COVID-19. The rearrangement uses TRBV9 and TRBJ1-4; a weak D match, TRBD1 (6 bases). The CDR3 nucleotides read TGTGCCAGCAGCGTAGTGCCACAGGGTGGTGAAAAACTGTTTTTT. It encodes CASSVVPQGGEKLFF.